This T cell receptor beta chain derives from a study of blood T cell repertoires in COVID-19. Across the whole study: Samples representing acute and convalescent COVID-19 were sourced from the United States, Italy and Spain.

The CDR3 has 15 amino acids. Germline V gives CDR1 GTSNPN, CDR2 SVGIG (reference sequence). V lost 2 bases to trimming and J lost 6 bases; unmatched junction nucleotides: 10. As originally analysed: Researchers report that nucleated cell counts were estimated from reference gene primer amplification. Sequenced by immunoSEQ multiplex PCR; TCRdb stores in-frame clones only, minus some. V, J and clone size derive from that table, while D and trimming were established from the DNA sequence. The sample holds some 220,000 clones, 85% seen once. The genes are TRBV30 and TRBJ1-5; 7 bases are shared with TRBD1. Sequencing input: peripheral blood. The receptor's source is a woman between 70 and 85 years old with COVID-19, enrolled during active disease. The CDR3: CAWSQSGTESQPQHF. CDR3 bases: TGTGCCTGGAGTCAATCCGGGACAGAGAGTCAGCCCCAGCATTTT.